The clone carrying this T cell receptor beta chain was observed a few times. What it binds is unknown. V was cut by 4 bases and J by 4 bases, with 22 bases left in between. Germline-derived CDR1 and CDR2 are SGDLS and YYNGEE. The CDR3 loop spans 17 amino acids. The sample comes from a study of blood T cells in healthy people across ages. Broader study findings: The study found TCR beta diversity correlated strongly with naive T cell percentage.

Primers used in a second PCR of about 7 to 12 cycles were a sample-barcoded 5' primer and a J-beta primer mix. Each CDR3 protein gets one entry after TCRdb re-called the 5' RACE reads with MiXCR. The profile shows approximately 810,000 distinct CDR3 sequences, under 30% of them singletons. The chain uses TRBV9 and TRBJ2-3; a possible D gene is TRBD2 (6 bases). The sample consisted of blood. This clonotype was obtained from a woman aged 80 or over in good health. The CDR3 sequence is CASSPRLSSARADTQYF. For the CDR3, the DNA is TGTGCCAGCAGCCCTAGACTCTCTAGCGCCCGCGCAGATACGCAGTATTTT. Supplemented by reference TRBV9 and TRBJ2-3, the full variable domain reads DSGVTQTPKHLITATGQRVTLRCSPRSGDLSVYWYQQSLDQGLQFLIQYYNGEERAKGNILERFSAQQFPDLHSELNLSSLELGDSALYFCASSPRLSSARADTQYFGPGTRLTVL.